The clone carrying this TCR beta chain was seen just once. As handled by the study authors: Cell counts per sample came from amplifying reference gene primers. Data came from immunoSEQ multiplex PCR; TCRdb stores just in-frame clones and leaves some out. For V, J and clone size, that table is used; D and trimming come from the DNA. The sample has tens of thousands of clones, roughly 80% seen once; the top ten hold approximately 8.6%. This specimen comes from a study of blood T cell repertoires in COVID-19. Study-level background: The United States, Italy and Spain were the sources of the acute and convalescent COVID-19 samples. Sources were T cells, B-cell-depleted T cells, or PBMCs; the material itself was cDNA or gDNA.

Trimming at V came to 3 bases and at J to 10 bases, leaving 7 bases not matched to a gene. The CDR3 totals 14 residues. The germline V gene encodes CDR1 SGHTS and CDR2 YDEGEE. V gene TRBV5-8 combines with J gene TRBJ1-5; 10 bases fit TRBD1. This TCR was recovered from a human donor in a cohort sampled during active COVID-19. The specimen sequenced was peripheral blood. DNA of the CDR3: TGTGCCAGCAGCTCTCAGACAGGGGGCTCCCCCCAGCATTTT. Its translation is CASSSQTGGSPQHF.